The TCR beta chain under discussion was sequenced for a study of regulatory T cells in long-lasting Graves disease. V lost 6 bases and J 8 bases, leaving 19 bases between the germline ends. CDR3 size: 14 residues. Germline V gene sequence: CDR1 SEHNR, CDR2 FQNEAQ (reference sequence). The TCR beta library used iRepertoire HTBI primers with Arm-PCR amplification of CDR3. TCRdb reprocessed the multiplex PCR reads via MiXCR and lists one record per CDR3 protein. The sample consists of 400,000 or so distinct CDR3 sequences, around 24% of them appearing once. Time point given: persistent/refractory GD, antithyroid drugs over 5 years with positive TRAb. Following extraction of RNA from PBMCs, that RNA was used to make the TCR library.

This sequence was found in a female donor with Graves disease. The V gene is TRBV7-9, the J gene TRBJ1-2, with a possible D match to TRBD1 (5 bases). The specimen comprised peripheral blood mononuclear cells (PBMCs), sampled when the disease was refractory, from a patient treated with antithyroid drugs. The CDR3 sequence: CASSSGGGFGGYTF. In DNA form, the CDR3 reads TGTGCCAGCAGTTCCGGGGGTGGGTTCGGGGGCTACACCTTC.